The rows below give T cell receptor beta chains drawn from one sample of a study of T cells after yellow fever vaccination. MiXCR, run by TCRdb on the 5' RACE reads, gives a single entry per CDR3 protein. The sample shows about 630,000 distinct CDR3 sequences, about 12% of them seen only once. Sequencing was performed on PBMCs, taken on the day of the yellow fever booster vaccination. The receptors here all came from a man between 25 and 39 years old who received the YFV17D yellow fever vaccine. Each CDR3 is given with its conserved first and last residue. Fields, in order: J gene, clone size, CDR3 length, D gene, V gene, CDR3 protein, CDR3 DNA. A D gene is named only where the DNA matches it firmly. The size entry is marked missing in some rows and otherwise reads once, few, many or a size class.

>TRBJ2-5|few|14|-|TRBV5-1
CASTPATTQETQYF
TGCGCCAGCACCCCCGCCACCACACAAGAGACCCAGTACTTC
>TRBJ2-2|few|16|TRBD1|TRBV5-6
CASSHGQGAMAGELFF
TGTGCCAGCAGCCACGGACAGGGGGCTATGGCCGGGGAGCTGTTTTTT
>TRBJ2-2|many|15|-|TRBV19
CASSIRGGGTGELFF
TGTGCCAGTAGTATCAGGGGCGGCGGCACCGGGGAGCTGTTTTTT
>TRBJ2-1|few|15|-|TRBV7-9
CASSPRDSAYNEQFF
TGTGCCAGCAGCCCCCGGGACTCTGCCTACAATGAGCAGTTCTTC
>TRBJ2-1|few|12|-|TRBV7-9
CASGGLINEQFF
TGTGCCAGCGGGGGACTTATCAATGAGCAGTTCTTC
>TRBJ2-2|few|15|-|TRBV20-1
CSARDSARNTGELFF
TGCAGTGCTAGAGATTCGGCTCGGAACACCGGGGAGCTGTTTTTT
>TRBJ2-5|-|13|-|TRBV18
CASSPEGEETQYF
TGTGCCAGCTCACCAGAGGGAGAAGAGACCCAGTACTTC
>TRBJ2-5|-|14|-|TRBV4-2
CASSQGQYQETQYF
TGTGCCAGCAGCCAAGGACAGTACCAAGAGACCCAGTACTTC
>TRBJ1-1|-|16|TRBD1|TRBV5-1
CASSLTRGTGNTEAFF
TGCGCCAGCAGCTTGACCCGCGGGACAGGTAACACTGAAGCTTTCTTT
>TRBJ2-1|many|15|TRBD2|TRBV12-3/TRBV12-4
CASSLGAGGINEQFF
TGTGCCAGCAGTTTAGGAGCGGGAGGGATCAATGAGCAGTTCTTC
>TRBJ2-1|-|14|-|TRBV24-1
CATSAPEAGDEQFF
TGTGCCACCAGTGCCCCTGAGGCTGGCGATGAGCAGTTCTTC
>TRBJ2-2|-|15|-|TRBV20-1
CSARFRGSHAGELFF
TGCAGTGCTAGATTTAGGGGGTCCCACGCCGGGGAGCTGTTTTTT
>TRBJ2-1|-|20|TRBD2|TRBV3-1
CASSQRGASGRVGSYNEQFF
TGTGCCAGCAGCCAGAGGGGAGCTAGCGGGAGGGTCGGATCCTACAATGAGCAGTTCTTC
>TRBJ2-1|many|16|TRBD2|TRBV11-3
CASSLETSGVYNEQFF
TGTGCCAGCAGCTTAGAAACTAGCGGGGTTTACAATGAGCAGTTCTTC
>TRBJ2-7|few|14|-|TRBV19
CASSVTVNSYEQYF
TGTGCCAGTAGTGTAACAGTAAACTCCTACGAGCAGTACTTC
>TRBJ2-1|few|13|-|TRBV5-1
CASSLVLNSGQFF
TGCGCCAGCAGCTTGGTTCTCAACAGCGGGCAGTTCTTC
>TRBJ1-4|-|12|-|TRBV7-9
CASSLDLGKLFF
TGTGCCAGCAGCTTAGATCTTGGGAAACTGTTTTTT
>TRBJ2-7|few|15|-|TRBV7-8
CASSSPRGFGYEQYF
TGTGCCAGCAGCTCCCCCCGAGGTTTCGGCTACGAGCAGTACTTC
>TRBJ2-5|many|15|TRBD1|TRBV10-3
CAISESVGQPETQYF
TGTGCCATCAGTGAGTCGGTGGGACAGCCGGAGACCCAGTACTTC
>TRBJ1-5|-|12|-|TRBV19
CASSPSVAPQHF
TGTGCCAGTAGCCCGTCTGTAGCGCCCCAGCATTTT
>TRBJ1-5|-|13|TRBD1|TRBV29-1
CSVGQGAFQPQHF
TGCAGCGTAGGACAGGGGGCTTTTCAGCCCCAGCATTTT
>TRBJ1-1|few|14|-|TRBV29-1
CSVQVGGPNTEAFF
TGCAGCGTCCAGGTTGGGGGTCCTAACACTGAAGCTTTCTTT
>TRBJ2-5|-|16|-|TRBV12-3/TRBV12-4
CASSFGGPRGGETQYF
TGTGCCAGCAGTTTTGGGGGCCCTAGGGGGGGAGAGACCCAGTACTTC
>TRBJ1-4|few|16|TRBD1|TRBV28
CASSLADETGREKLFF
TGTGCCAGCAGTTTGGCGGATGAGACAGGGAGAGAAAAACTGTTTTTT
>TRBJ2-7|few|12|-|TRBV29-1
CSVEGRAYEQYF
TGCAGCGTTGAGGGACGAGCCTACGAGCAGTACTTC
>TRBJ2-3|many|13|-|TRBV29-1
CSVEAQGGDTQYF
TGCAGCGTTGAAGCCCAGGGGGGGGATACGCAGTATTTT
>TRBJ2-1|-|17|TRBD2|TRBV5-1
CASRFGLAGSSYNEQFF
TGCGCCAGCAGATTCGGACTAGCGGGTAGTTCCTACAATGAGCAGTTCTTC
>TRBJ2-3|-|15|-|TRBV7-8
CASRPTFSSTDTQYF
TGTGCCAGCAGGCCGACTTTCTCTAGCACAGATACGCAGTATTTT
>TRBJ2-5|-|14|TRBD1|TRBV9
CASSSDRVQETQYF
TGTGCCAGCAGCTCGGACAGGGTTCAAGAGACCCAGTACTTC
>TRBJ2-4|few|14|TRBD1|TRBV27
CASSTWDRQNIQYF
TGTGCCAGCAGTACATGGGACAGACAAAACATTCAGTACTTC
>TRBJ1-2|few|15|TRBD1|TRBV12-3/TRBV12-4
CASISQVGQINGYTF
TGTGCCAGCATCTCCCAAGTGGGACAGATCAATGGCTACACCTTC
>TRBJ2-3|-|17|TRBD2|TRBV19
CASSIVQLAGVSDTQYF
TGTGCCAGTAGTATAGTCCAACTAGCGGGAGTGTCAGATACGCAGTATTTT
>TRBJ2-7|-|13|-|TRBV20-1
CSASGTVGFEQYF
TGCAGTGCTTCCGGGACGGTAGGCTTCGAGCAGTACTTC
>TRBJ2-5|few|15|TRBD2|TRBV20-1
CSARPTSGSSETQYF
TGCAGTGCTAGACCTACTAGCGGGAGCAGTGAGACCCAGTACTTC
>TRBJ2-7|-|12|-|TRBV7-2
CASSLGKYEQYF
TGTGCCAGCAGCTTAGGAAAGTACGAGCAGTACTTC
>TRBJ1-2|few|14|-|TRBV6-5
CASSYSVGPYGYTF
TGTGCCAGCAGTTACTCGGTGGGGCCCTATGGCTACACCTTC
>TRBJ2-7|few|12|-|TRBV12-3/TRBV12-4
CASSLKVSEQYF
TGTGCCAGCAGTTTGAAGGTGAGCGAGCAGTACTTC
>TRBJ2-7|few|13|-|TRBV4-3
CASSNRGADEQYF
TGCGCCAGCAGCAACAGAGGGGCAGACGAGCAGTACTTC